Here is one T cell receptor (beta chain) with its context. These data are taken from a study of blood T cell repertoires in COVID-19. Study-level information: In each case, the material was cDNA or gDNA derived from T cells, B-cell-depleted T cells, or PBMCs.

Sequencing was performed with immunoSEQ multiplex PCR; in TCRdb, only in-frame clones are kept and a portion is missing. Of about 170,000 clones in the sample, approximately 87% are singletons; the top ten hold 3.7%. Germline-derived CDR1 and CDR2 are MDHEN and SYDVKM. V shed 5 bases and J shed 8 bases, with 18 bases lying between them. The CDR3 length is 14 residues. The chain is built from TRBV28 and TRBJ1-1, with TRBD1 as a possible D gene (5 bases). The material sequenced was peripheral blood. The clonotype comes from a man aged 18 to 29 with active or convalescent COVID-19. The CDR3 here is CASSLWEQGGEAFF. The CDR3 bases are TGTGCCAGCAGTCTCTGGGAGCAGGGAGGGGAAGCTTTCTTT.